Shown below are 27 T cell receptor beta chains from a single sample sequenced in a study of CD8 T cells in Susac syndrome. Reverse transcription used roughly 0.45 to 1 ug RNA and random hexamers. TCRdb fed the immunoSEQ multiplex PCR reads into MiXCR, producing one record per CDR3 protein. The profile shows about 120,000 distinct CDR3 sequences, about nine tenths of them singletons. The sequenced sample consisted of CD4+ T cells from PBMCs. Receptor source: a human donor in good health.

The rearrangement links TRBV3-1 to TRBJ1-1, with TRBD1 as a possible D gene (5 bases). Trimming took off 4 bases at V and 4 bases at J, with 13 bases between the two ends. CDR3 size: 14 residues. Germline lookup yields CDR1 LGHDT and CDR2 YNNKEL (reference sequence). CDR3 nucleotide sequence: TGTGCCAGCAGCCCGCCCGGCAGGGCCACTGAAGCTTTCTTT. Amino acid sequence: CASSPPGRATEAFF.

The gene calls are TRBV6-6 and TRBJ2-5, with D possibly matching TRBD2 (5 bases). The CDR3 has 12 residues. In germline, CDR1 is MNHNY, CDR2 SVGAGI (reference sequence). Trimming shortened V by 4 bases and J by 4 bases, and 7 bases separated the two germline ends. The CDR3 DNA reads as TGTGCCAGCAGTTCGGGGTCAGAGACCCAGTACTTC. This translates into CASSSGSETQYF.

This clonotype was detected once. V gene TRBV9 combines with J gene TRBJ1-1, with D maybe TRBD1 (5 bases). The CDR3 totals 14 residues. The germline V and J ends were trimmed by 4 bases and 7 bases, with 17 bases remaining between them. Germline V gene sequence: CDR1 SGDLS, CDR2 YYNGEE. The CDR3 is CASSSLGDPLEAFF. The CDR3 nucleotides are TGTGCCAGCAGCTCTTTGGGGGATCCCCTTGAAGCTTTCTTT.

CDR3 DNA sequence: TGTGCCAGCAGCGCAGGGGACTCTGGGGCCAACGTCCTGACTTTC. It specifies CASSAGDSGANVLTF. The chain couples TRBV9 to TRBJ2-6; a weak D match, TRBD1 (6 bases). Germline CDR1 is SGDLS and CDR2 is YYNGEE. The V end lost 3 bases, the J end lost 0 bases, and 7 bases lay between the germline ends. The CDR3 has 15 amino acids.

V gene TRBV20-1 combines with J gene TRBJ2-2; the D is unclear. In germline, CDR1 is DFQATT, CDR2 SNEGSKA (reference sequence). CDR3 length: 15 residues. Trimming left V 7 bases short and J 5 bases short, with 20 bases between. The CDR3 sequence is CSVTSGSLGTGELFF. Written as DNA, the CDR3 is TGCAGTGTGACTTCGGGCTCCTTGGGGACCGGGGAGCTGTTTTTT.

The V gene is TRBV29-1, the J gene TRBJ1-5; TRBD1 aligns across 7 bases. CDR3 length: 12 amino acids. CDR1 and CDR2 from the germline V gene are SQVTM and ANQGSEA. J was trimmed by 6 bases and V by 6 bases; bases with no gene match: 5. CDR3 in DNA: TGCAGCGTCGCAGGGGGGGGTCAGCCCCAGCATTTT. Its translation is CSVAGGGQPQHF.

The V call is TRBV7-9, the J call TRBJ2-7, with no clear D. Trimming shortened V by 5 bases and J by 3 bases, and 20 bases separated the two germline ends. CDR3 size: 16 residues. Germline V gene data show CDR1 as SEHNR and CDR2 as FQNEAQ (reference sequence). The CDR3 DNA is TGTGCCAGCAGCACCACTACAAGTTTGGGAATCTACGAGCAGTACTTC. Translation: CASSTTTSLGIYEQYF.

This chain uses TRBV4-1 with TRBJ2-5; tentatively, D is TRBD1 (5 bases). The V gene lost 3 bases and the J gene lost 5 bases, with 13 bases spanning the gap. The CDR3 length is 14 residues. Germline assignment: CDR1 MGHRA and CDR2 YSYEKL. CDR3 sequence (DNA): TGCGCCAGCAGCCAGGTGACAGAGGCGGAGACCCAGTACTTC. Protein sequence: CASSQVTEAETQYF.

This chain's CDR3 is CASSLSGGAGNEQFF. The CDR3 DNA sequence: TGTGCCAGCAGCTTAAGCGGGGGGGCCGGCAATGAGCAGTTCTTC. The chain joins TRBV2 to TRBJ2-1; 10 nucleotides align to TRBD2. Germline V gives CDR1 SNHLY, CDR2 FYNNEI. V shed 6 bases, J shed 6 bases, and the junction held 8 bases outside the gene matches. CDR3 size: 15 residues. Supplemented by reference TRBV2 and TRBJ2-1, the full variable domain reads EPEVTQTPSHQVTQMGQEVILRCVPISNHLYFYWYRQILGQKVEFLVSFYNNEISEKSEIFDDQFSVERPDGSNFTLKIRSTKLEDSAMYFCASSLSGGAGNEQFFGPGTRLTVL.

The chain has TRBV5-4 and TRBJ2-1; weak D call: TRBD1 (7 bases). From germline, CDR1 is SGHNT and CDR2 YYREEE (reference sequence). The CDR3 loop spans 16 amino acids. Trimming took off 0 bases at V and 5 bases at J, with 15 bases between the two ends. The CDR3 DNA reads as TGTGCCAGCAGCTTGGCGCGCGGGACAGCTAACAATGAGCAGTTCTTC. Residues: CASSLARGTANNEQFF.

V gene TRBV12-3 or TRBV12-4 combines with J gene TRBJ1-1, with D unclear. Deletions cut 6 bases from V and 2 bases from J, with 10 bases between. CDR3 length: 13 residues. The DNA for the CDR3 is TGTGCCAGCAGACGCAGAGTTAACACTGAAGCTTTCTTT. This codes for CASRRRVNTEAFF.

This clonotype was observed a single time. V usage is TRBV7-2 and J usage is TRBJ2-5; D remains ambiguous. This CDR3 is 12 amino acids long. V gave up 5 bases and J gave up 5 bases, with 9 bases separating them. Germline V gene sequence: CDR1 SGHTA, CDR2 FQGNSA. CDR3 in amino acids: CASSVERETQYF. CDR3 sequence (DNA): TGTGCCAGCAGCGTAGAAAGGGAGACCCAGTACTTC.

The V and J genes are TRBV7-2 and TRBJ2-5, with D unresolved. Germline loops: CDR1 SGHTA, CDR2 FQGNSA. The CDR3 loop spans 13 amino acids. V lost 4 bases and J lost 3, with 9 bases in between. The CDR3 DNA is TGTGCCAGCAGCTACAAAAGGGAAGAGACCCAGTACTTC. It codes for CASSYKREETQYF.

The V call is TRBV7-2, the J call TRBJ2-7, with 7 bases identical to TRBD1. The CDR3 loop spans 15 amino acids. CDR1 and CDR2 (germline): SGHTA, FQGNSA. The trim removed 6 bases at V and 1 base at J, leaving 9 bases unmatched. For the CDR3, the DNA is TGTGCCAGCAGTTCCGCCTCGGGACAGTCCTACGAGCAGTACTTC. Protein product: CASSSASGQSYEQYF.

This clonotype was observed once. CDR3 nucleotide sequence: TGCGCCAGCAGCCTCACCCCTAGCGGTGATTACAATGAGCAGTTCTTC. It encodes CASSLTPSGDYNEQFF. V usage is TRBV4-1 and J usage is TRBJ2-1, with 7 bases fitting TRBD2. The CDR3 consists of 16 residues. The V gene end was trimmed by 4 bases and the J gene end by 4 bases; junction bases not matched to a gene: 10. Germline-derived CDR1 and CDR2 are MGHRA and YSYEKL.

The CDR3 DNA reads as TGCGCCAGCAGCTTGGTAACCGAGAATGAGCAGTTCTTC. It yields the protein CASSLVTENEQFF. The rearrangement joins TRBV5-1 to TRBJ2-1; D is unclear. The germline gives CDR1 SGHRS, CDR2 YFSETQ. The CDR3 length is 13 residues. Trimming left V 0 bases short and J 7 bases short, with 8 bases between.

The gene calls are TRBV12-3 or TRBV12-4 and TRBJ1-1; D is possibly TRBD1 (5 bases). The CDR3 is 13 residues long. The V end was cut by 1 base, the J end by 5 bases, with 8 bases between. The CDR3 DNA is TGTGCCAGCAGTTTAGAGGGGTGGACTGAAGCTTTCTTT. This encodes CASSLEGWTEAFF.

The V call is TRBV7-2, the J call TRBJ1-6; D gene uncertain. CDR3 length equals 17 residues. CDR1 is SGHTA, CDR2 FQGNSA, per germline. Deletions cut 1 base from V and 6 bases from J, with 16 bases between. The CDR3 coding sequence is TGTGCCAGCAGCTTAGACCCTTCCGGGCTGATTAATTCACCCCTCCACTTT. Translated, it gives CASSLDPSGLINSPLHF.

The genes are TRBV20-1 and TRBJ2-7; a weak D match, TRBD2 (6 bases). V lost 8 bases and J 1 base, leaving 15 bases between the germline ends. The CDR3 is 13 residues long. Germline lookup yields CDR1 DFQATT and CDR2 SNEGSKA (reference sequence). In DNA, the CDR3 is TGCAGTTCCGCGCGGGACGGATCCTACGAGCAGTACTTC. Amino acid sequence: CSSARDGSYEQYF.

This clonotype was recorded once. V is TRBV6-2 or TRBV6-3 and J is TRBJ1-5, with a weak D call TRBD1 (5 bases). The germline V and J ends were trimmed by 2 bases and 2 bases, with 19 bases remaining between them. The CDR3 length is 18 residues. Germline V gives CDR1 MNHEY, CDR2 SVGEGT. The CDR3 nucleotides are TGTGCCAGCAGTTACACTTACCGGGACCCGCGGCGCAATCAGCCCCAGCATTTT. It codes for CASSYTYRDPRRNQPQHF.

There are a few counts of this clonotype. The V and J genes are TRBV14 and TRBJ2-2; TRBD2 matches at 13 bases. V lost 3 bases and J lost 8; bases outside the gene matches: 9. The CDR3 consists of 17 residues. CDR1 SGHDN and CDR2 FVKESK come from the germline V gene. The CDR3 loop reads CASSQWTSGSAMGELFF. As DNA, the CDR3 is TGTGCCAGCAGCCAGTGGACTAGCGGGAGCGCGATGGGGGAGCTGTTTTTT.

J is TRBJ2-5 and V is TRBV7-6, with TRBD2 matching 8 bases. This CDR3 has 15 residues. In germline, CDR1 is SGHVS, CDR2 FNYEAQ. The V segment lost 5 bases and the J segment 5 bases; nucleotides outside the gene matches: 10. The CDR3 loop is CASSPSRLAIETQYF. CDR3 nucleotides: TGTGCCAGCAGCCCTTCCAGACTAGCGATCGAGACCCAGTACTTC.

The chain recombines TRBV19 with TRBJ2-2; possibly TRBD2 for D (5 bases). Trimming stripped 3 bases from V and 2 bases from J, with 13 bases between. The germline V gene encodes CDR1 LNHDA and CDR2 SQIVND (reference sequence). The CDR3 covers 16 residues. The CDR3 DNA follows: TGTGCCAGTAGTATGGGAGCATCCCCCAACACCGGGGAGCTGTTTTTT. Its protein product is CASSMGASPNTGELFF.

Concerning this clonotype itself: Germline is not matched at one junction end, which may reflect a read error. This sequence joins TRBV29-1 and TRBJ2-5; D is uncertain. Germline V gene data show CDR1 as SQVTM and CDR2 as ANQGSEA. The CDR3 loop spans 11 amino acids. The CDR3 coding sequence is TGCAGCGCTGAAGGCCGGGAGACCCAGTACTTC. Translation: CSAEGRETQYF.

This chain links TRBV28 with TRBJ2-5; D may match TRBD1 or TRBD2 (5 bases each). This CDR3 has 15 residues. CDR1 and CDR2 from the germline V gene are MDHEN and SYDVKM. Trimming stripped 7 bases from V and 1 base from J, with 16 bases between. The CDR3 loop reads CASTLGEGLQETQYF. Here the CDR3 DNA reads TGTGCCAGCACCCTTGGAGAGGGGCTCCAAGAGACCCAGTACTTC.

The chain is built from TRBV7-2 and TRBJ2-5, with D unclear. The V gene lost 5 bases and the J gene lost 6 bases, with 10 bases spanning the gap. The CDR3 is 12 amino acids. CDR1 and CDR2 from the germline V gene are SGHTA and FQGNSA. The CDR3: CASSPPGQTQYF. The CDR3 DNA reads as TGTGCCAGCAGCCCACCGGGTCAGACCCAGTACTTC.

This chain uses TRBV6-5 with TRBJ2-1, with D tentatively TRBD1 or TRBD2 (5 bases each). The CDR3 sequence is 14 residues long. Germline CDR1 MNHEY, CDR2 SVGAGI. V lost 6 bases to trimming and J lost 5 bases, with 14 bases between them. The CDR3 DNA sequence: TGTGCCAGCAGCCTAGCTAGGGGAGACAATGAGCAGTTCTTC. It specifies CASSLARGDNEQFF.